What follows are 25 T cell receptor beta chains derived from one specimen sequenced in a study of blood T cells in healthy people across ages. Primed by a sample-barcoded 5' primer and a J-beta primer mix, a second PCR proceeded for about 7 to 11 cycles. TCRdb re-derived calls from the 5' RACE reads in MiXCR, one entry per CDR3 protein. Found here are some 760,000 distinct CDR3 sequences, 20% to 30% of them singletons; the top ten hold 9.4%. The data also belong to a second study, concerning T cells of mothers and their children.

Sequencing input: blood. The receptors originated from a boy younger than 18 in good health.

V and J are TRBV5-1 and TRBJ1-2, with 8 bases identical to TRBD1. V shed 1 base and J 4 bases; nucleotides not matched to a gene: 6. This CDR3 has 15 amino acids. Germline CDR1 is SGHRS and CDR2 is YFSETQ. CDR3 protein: CASSLIQGEPYGYTF. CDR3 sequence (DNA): TGCGCCAGCAGCTTGATACAGGGGGAACCCTATGGCTACACCTTC.

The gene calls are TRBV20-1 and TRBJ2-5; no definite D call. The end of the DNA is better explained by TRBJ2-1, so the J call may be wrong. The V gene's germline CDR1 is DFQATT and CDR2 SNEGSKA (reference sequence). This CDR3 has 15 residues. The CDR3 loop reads CSTPVGLGEYNEQFF. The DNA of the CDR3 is TGCAGCACCCCAGTAGGTTTAGGCGAATACAATGAGCAGTTCTTC.

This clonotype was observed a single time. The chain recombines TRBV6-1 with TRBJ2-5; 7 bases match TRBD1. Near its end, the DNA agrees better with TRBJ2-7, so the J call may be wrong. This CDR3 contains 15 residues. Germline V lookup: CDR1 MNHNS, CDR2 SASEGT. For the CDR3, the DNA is TGTGCCAGCAGTGGCTGGACAGGCGACGCCTACGAGCAGTACTTC. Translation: CASSGWTGDAYEQYF.

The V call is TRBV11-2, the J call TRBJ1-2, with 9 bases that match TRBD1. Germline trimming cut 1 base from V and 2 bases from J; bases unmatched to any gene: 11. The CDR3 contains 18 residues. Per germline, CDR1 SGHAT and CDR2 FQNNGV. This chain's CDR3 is CASSLANYRDRVNYGYTF. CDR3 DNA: TGTGCCAGCAGCTTAGCCAATTACCGGGACAGGGTAAACTATGGCTACACCTTC. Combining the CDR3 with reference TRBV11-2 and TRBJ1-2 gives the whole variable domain EAGVAQSPRYKIIEKRQSVAFWCNPISGHATLYWYQQILGQGPKLLIQFQNNGVVDDSQLPKDRFSAERLKGVDSTLKIQPAKLEDSAVYLCASSLANYRDRVNYGYTFGSGTRLTVV.

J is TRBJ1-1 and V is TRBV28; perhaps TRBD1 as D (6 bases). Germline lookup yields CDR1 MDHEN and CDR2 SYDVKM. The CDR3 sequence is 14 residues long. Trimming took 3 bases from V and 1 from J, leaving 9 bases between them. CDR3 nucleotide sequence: TGTGCCAGCAGTTTCCCCAGGGGGAACACTGAAGCTTTCTTT. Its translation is CASSFPRGNTEAFF.

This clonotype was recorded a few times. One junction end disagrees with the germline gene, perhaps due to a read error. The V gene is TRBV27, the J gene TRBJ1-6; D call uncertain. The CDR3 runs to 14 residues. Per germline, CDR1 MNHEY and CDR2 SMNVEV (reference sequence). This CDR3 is CASRIYSYNSPLRF. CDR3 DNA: TGTGCCAGCAGGATCTACTCCTATAATTCACCCCTCCGCTTT.

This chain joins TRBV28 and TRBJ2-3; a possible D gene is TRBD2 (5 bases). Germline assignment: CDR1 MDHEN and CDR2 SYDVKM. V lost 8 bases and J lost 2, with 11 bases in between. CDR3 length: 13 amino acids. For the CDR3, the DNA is TGTGCCAGCCGAGAGGAGGTCACAGATACGCAGTATTTT. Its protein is CASREEVTDTQYF.

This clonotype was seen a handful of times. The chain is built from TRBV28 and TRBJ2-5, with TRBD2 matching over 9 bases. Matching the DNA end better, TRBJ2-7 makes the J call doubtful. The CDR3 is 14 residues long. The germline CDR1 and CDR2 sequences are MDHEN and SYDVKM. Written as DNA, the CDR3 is TGTGCCAGCAGTTTCGGACTAGCGACCCGCGAGCAGTACTTC. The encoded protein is CASSFGLATREQYF.

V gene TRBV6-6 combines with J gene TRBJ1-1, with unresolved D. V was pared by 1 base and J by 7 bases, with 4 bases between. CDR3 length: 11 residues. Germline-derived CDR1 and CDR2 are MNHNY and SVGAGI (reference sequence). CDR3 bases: TGTGCCAGCAGTTACTTAGATGAAGCTTTCTTT. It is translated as CASSYLDEAFF.

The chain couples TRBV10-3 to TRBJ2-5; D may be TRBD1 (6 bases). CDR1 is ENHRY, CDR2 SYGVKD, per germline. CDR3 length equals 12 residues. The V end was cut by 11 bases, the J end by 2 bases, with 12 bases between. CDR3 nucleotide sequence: TGTGCCTCCCGGGACACTCAAGAGACCCAGTACTTC. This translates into CASRDTQETQYF.

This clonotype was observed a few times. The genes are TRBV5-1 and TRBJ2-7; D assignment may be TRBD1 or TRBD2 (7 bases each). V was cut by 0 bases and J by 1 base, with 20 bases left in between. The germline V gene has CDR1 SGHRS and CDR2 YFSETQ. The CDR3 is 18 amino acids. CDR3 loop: CASSLGGGIRQGSYEQYF. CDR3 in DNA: TGCGCCAGCAGCTTGGGGGGAGGGATAAGACAGGGATCCTACGAGCAGTACTTC.

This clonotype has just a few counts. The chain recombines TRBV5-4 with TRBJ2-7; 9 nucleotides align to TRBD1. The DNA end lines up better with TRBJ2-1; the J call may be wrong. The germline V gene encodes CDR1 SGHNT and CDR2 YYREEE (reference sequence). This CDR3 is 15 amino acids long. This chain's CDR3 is CASSARQGGLNEQFF. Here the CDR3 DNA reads TGTGCCAGCAGCGCCCGACAGGGGGGTTTGAATGAGCAGTTCTTC.

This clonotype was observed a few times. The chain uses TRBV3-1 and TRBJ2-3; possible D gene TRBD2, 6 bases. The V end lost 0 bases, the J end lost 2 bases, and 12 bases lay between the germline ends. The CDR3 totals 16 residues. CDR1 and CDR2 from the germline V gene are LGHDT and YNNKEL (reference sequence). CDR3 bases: TGTGCCAGCAGCCAAGAGTACGGGAGTTACACAGATACGCAGTATTTT. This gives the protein CASSQEYGSYTDTQYF.

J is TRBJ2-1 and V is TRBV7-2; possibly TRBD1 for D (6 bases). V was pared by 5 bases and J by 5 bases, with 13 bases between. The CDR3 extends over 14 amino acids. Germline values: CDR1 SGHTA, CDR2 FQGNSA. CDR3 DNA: TGTGCCAGCAGCGAGACAGGTGGGGACAATGAGCAGTTCTTC. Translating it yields CASSETGGDNEQFF.

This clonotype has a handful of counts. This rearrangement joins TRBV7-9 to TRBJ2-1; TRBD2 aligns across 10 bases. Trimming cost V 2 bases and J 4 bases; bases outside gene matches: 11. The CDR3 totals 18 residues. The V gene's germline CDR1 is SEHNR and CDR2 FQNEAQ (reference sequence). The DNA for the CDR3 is TGTGCCAGCAGCTTACCTTCGCTAGCGGGGGACCCTTACAATGAGCAGTTCTTC. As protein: CASSLPSLAGDPYNEQFF.

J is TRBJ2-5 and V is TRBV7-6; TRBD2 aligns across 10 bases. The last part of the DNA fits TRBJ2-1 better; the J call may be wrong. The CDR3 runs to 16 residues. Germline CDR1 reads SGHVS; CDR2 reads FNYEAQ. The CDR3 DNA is TGTGCCAGCAGCTGGGGGCTAGCGGGAGTAGGCGATGAGCAGTTCTTC. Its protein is CASSWGLAGVGDEQFF.

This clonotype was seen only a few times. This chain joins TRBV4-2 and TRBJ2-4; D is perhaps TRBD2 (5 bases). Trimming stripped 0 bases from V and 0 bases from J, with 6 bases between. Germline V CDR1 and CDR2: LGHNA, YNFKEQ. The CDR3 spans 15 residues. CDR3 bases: TGTGCCAGCAGCCAAGATGCGGGAGCCAAAAACATTCAGTACTTC. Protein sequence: CASSQDAGAKNIQYF.

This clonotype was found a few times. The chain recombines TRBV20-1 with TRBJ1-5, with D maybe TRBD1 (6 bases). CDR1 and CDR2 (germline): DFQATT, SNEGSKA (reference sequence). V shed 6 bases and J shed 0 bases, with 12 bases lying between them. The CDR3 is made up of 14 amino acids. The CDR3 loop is CSARGGASNQPQHF. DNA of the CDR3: TGCAGTGCCCGGGGGGGGGCTAGCAATCAGCCCCAGCATTTT.

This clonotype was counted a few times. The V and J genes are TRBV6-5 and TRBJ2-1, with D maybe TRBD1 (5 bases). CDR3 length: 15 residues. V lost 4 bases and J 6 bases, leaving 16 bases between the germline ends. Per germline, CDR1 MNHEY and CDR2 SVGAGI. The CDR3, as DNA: TGTGCCAGCAGTTCCCTAGGTTTGGGGCCCAATGAGCAGTTCTTC. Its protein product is CASSSLGLGPNEQFF.

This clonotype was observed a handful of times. The chain's CDR3 is CSVEGTGSETQYF. CDR3 bases: TGCAGCGTTGAAGGGACAGGGTCGGAGACCCAGTACTTC. The rearrangement uses TRBV29-1 and TRBJ2-1, with TRBD1 matching over 8 bases. The assigned J gene may be wrong: the sequence end matches TRBJ2-5 better. Looked up from germline, CDR1 is SQVTM and CDR2 is ANQGSEA. The CDR3 totals 13 residues.

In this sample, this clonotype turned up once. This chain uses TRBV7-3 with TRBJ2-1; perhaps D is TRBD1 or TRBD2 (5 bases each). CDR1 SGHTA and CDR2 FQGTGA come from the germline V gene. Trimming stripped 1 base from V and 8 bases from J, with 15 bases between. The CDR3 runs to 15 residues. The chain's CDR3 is CASSLIGTPADEQFF. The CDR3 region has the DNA TGTGCCAGCAGCTTAATAGGGACCCCGGCCGATGAGCAGTTCTTC. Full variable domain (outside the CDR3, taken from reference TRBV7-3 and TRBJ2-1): GAGVSQTPSNKVTEKGKYVELRCDPISGHTALYWYRQSLGQGPEFLIYFQGTGAADDSGLPNDRFFAVRPEGSVSTLKIQRTERGDSAVYLCASSLIGTPADEQFFGPGTRLTVL.

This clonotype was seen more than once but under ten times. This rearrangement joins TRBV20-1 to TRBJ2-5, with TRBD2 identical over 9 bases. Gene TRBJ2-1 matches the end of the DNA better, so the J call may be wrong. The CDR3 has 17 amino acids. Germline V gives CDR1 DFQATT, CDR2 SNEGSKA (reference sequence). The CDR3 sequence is CSARVLTLSGRSDEQFF. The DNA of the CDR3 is TGCAGTGCTAGAGTTTTGACGCTTAGCGGGAGATCCGATGAGCAGTTCTTC.

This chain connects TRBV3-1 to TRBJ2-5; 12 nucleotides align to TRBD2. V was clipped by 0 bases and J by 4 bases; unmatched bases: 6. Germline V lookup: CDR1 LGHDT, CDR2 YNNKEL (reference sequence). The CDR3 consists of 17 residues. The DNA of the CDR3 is TGTGCCAGCAGCCAAGAGCTACTAGCGGGGGGATTAGAGACCCAGTACTTC. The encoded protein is CASSQELLAGGLETQYF.

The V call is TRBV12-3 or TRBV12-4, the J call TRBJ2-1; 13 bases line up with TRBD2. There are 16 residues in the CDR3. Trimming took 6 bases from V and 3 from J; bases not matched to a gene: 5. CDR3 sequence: CASSQTSGGLYNEQFF. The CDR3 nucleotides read TGTGCCAGCAGCCAGACTAGCGGGGGGCTCTACAATGAGCAGTTCTTC.

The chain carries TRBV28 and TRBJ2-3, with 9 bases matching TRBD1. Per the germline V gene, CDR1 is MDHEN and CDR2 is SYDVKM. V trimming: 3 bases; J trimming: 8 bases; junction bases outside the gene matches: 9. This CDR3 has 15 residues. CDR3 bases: TGTGCCAGCAGTTTCAGACAGGGGGTCATAGTTACGCAGTATTTT. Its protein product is CASSFRQGVIVTQYF. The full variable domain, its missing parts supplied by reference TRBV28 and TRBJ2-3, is DVKVTQSSRYLVKRTGEKVFLECVQDMDHENMFWYRQDPGLGLRLIYFSYDVKMKEKGDIPEGYSVSREKKERFSLILESASTNQTSMYLCASSFRQGVIVTQYFGPGTRLTVL.